A single T cell receptor (beta chain) is shown here with its context. This record belongs to a study of T cell changes during pregnancy in multiple sclerosis. Method: immunoSEQ multiplex PCR; TCRdb's copy keeps in-frame clones and lacks some. Among about 76,000 clones, around 90% were seen once, and the ten largest hold 1.5% to 2%. This CDR3 spans 15 amino acids. Germline CDR1 KGHSH, CDR2 LQKENI. The V end was cut by 0 bases, the J end by 1 base, with 9 bases between. The sequenced sample was peripheral blood, obtained in the first trimester of pregnancy. This clonotype originated in a female donor in good health, enrolled as a control in a pregnancy study. The rearrangement links TRBV18 to TRBJ1-1; D unresolved. In nucleotides, the CDR3 is TGTGCCAGCTCACCACCCGGGATACGGAACACTGAAGCTTTCTTT. Translating it yields CASSPPGIRNTEAFF.